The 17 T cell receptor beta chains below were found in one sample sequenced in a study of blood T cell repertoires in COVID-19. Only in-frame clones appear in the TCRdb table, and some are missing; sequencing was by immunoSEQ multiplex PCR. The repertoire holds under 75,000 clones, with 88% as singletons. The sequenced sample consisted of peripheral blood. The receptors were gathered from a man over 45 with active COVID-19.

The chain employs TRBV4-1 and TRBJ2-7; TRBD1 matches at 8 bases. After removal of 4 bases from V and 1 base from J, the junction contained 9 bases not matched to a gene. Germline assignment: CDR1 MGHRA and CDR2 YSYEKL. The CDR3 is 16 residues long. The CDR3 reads CASSLRGRTGSYEQYF. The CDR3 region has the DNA TGCGCCAGCAGCCTCCGAGGGAGGACAGGGTCCTACGAGCAGTACTTC.

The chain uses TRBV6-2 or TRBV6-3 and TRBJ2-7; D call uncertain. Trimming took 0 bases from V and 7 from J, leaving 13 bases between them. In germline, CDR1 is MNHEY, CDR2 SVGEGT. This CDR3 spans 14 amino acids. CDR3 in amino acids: CASSYSDTLREQYF. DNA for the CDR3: TGTGCCAGCAGTTACTCAGATACACTGAGGGAGCAGTACTTC.

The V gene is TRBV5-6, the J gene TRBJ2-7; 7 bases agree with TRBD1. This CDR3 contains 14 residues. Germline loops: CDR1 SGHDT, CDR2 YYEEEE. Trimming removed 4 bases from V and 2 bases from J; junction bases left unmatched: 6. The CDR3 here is CASSKDRTTYEQYF. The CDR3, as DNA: TGTGCCAGCAGCAAGGACAGGACGACCTACGAGCAGTACTTC.

CDR3 coding DNA: TGTGCCTGGGCAGGGACACGGACGACTGGCTACACCTTC. Its protein is CAWAGTRTTGYTF. The rearrangement joins TRBV30 to TRBJ1-2; D might be TRBD1 (6 bases). The length of the CDR3 is 13 residues. Deletions cut 5 bases from V and 7 bases from J, with 17 bases between. Germline values: CDR1 GTSNPN, CDR2 SVGIG (reference sequence).

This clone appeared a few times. This CDR3 is CASSQIGQGNTEAFF. CDR3 bases: TGTGCCAGCAGCCAAATAGGACAGGGGAACACTGAAGCTTTCTTT. The rearrangement links TRBV3-1 (or the pseudogene TRBV3-2) to TRBJ1-1; 8 bases align to TRBD1. The CDR3 consists of 15 residues. The J segment lost 1 base and the V segment lost 2 bases, leaving 3 bases of the junction unmatched. Looked up from germline, CDR1 is LGHDT and CDR2 is YNNKEL (reference sequence).

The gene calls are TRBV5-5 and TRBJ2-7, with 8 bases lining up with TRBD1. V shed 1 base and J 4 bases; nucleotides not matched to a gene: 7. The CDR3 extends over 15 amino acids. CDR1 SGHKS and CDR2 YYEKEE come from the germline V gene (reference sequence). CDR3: CASSLSAGGWYEQYF. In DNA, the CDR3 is TGTGCCAGCAGCTTGAGTGCAGGGGGCTGGTACGAGCAGTACTTC.

CDR3 in amino acids: CASMQEQGSSYEQYF. CDR3 nucleotide sequence: TGTGCCAGCATGCAGGAACAGGGGTCTTCCTACGAGCAGTACTTC. The genes are TRBV2 and TRBJ2-7, with TRBD1 identical over 7 bases. Germline trimming cut 7 bases from V and 1 base from J; bases unmatched to any gene: 10. Per the germline V gene, CDR1 is SNHLY and CDR2 is FYNNEI. The CDR3 contains 15 residues.

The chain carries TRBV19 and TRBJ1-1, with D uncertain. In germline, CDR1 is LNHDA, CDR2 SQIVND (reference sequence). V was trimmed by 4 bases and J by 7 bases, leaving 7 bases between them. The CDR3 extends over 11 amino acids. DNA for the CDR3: TGTGCCAGTAGTAGAGTCTTTGAAGCTTTCTTT. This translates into CASSRVFEAFF. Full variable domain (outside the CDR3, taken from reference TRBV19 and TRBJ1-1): DGGITQSPKYLFRKEGQNVTLSCEQNLNHDAMYWYRQDPGQGLRLIYYSQIVNDFQKGDIAEGYSVSREKKESFPLTVTSAQKNPTAFYLCASSRVFEAFFGQGTRLTVV.

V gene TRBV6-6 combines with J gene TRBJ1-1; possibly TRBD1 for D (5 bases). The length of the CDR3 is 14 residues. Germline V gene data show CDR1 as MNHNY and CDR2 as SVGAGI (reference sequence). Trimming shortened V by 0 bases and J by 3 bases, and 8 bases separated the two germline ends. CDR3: CASSYSGTDTEAFF. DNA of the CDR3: TGTGCCAGCAGTTACTCGGGGACTGACACTGAAGCTTTCTTT.

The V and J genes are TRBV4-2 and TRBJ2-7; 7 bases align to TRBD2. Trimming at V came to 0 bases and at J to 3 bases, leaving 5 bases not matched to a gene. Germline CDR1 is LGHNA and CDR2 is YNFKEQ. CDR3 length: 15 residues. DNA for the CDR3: TGTGCCAGCAGCCAAGAAGGCGGGGGTTTCTACGAGCAGTACTTC. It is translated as CASSQEGGGFYEQYF.

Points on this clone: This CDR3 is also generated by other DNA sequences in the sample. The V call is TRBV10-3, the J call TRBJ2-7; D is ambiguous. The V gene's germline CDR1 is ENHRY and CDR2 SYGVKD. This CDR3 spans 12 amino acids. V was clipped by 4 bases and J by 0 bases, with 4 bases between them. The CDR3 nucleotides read TGTGCCATCAGTGTTAACTCCTACGAGCAGTACTTC. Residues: CAISVNSYEQYF.

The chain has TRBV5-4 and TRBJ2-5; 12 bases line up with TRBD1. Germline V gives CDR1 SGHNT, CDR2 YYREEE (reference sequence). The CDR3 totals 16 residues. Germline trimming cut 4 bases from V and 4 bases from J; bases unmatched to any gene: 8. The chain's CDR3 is CASSLGTGGTGETQYF. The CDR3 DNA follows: TGTGCCAGCAGCCTGGGGACAGGGGGCACAGGAGAGACCCAGTACTTC.

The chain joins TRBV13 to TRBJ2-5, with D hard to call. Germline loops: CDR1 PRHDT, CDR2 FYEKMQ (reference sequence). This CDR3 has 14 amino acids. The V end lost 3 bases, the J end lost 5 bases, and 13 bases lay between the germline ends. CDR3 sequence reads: CASSLSVLRETQYF. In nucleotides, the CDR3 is TGTGCCAGCAGCTTGTCCGTATTGAGGGAGACCCAGTACTTC.

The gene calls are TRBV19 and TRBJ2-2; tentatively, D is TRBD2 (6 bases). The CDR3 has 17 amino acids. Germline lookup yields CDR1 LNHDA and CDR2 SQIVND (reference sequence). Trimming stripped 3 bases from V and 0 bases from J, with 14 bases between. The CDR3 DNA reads TGTGCCAGTAGTATTGGATGGTTAGCGGCGAACACCGGGGAGCTGTTTTTT. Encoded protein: CASSIGWLAANTGELFF.

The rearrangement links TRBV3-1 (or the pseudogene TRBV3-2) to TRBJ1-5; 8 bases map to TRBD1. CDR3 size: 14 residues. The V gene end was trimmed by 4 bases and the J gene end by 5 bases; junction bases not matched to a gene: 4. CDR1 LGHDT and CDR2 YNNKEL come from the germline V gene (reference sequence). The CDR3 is CASSRGQGDQPQHF. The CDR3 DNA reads TGTGCCAGCAGCCGAGGACAGGGAGATCAGCCCCAGCATTTT.

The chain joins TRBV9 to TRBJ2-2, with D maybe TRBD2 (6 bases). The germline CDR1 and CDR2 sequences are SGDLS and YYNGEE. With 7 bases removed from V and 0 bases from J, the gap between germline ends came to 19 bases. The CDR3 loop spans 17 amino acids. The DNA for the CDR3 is TGTGCCAGCTATCAAGGCCAGGGACTCCCGAACACCGGGGAGCTGTTTTTT. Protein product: CASYQGQGLPNTGELFF.

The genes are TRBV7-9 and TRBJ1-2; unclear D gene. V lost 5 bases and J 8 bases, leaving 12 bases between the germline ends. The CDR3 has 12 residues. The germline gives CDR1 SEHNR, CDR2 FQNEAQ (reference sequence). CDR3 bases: TGTGCCAGCAGCGCGACCATGGGCGGCTACACCTTC. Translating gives CASSATMGGYTF. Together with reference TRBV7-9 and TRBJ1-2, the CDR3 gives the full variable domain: DTGVSQNPRHKITKRGQNVTFRCDPISEHNRLYWYRQTLGQGPEFLTYFQNEAQLEKSRLLSDRFSAERPKGSFSTLEIQRTEQGDSAMYLCASSATMGGYTFGSGTRLTVV.